The 26 T cell receptor beta chains given below trace back to one sample, sequenced in a study of shared clonotypes between healthy human individuals. Assay: immunoSEQ multiplex PCR; the TCRdb copy retains only in-frame clones and omits some. This table holds over 2 million clones, 85% to 95% found once. The source material was naive CD4+ T cells sorted from blood. The subset was: CD45RA+ positively selected. The source is a man between 18 and 29 years old in good health.

The rearrangement joins TRBV7-9 to TRBJ2-7; D could derive from TRBD1 or TRBD2 (5 bases each). The germline gives CDR1 SEHNR, CDR2 FQNEAQ (reference sequence). V gave up 4 bases and J gave up 2 bases, with 12 bases separating them. This CDR3 region has 14 residues. In DNA form, the CDR3 reads TGTGCCAGCAGCTCCTCCCAGGGACCCTACGAGCAGTACTTC. Translating gives CASSSSQGPYEQYF.

The chain is built from TRBV5-6 and TRBJ1-3; D gene unclear. Germline V CDR1 and CDR2: SGHDT, YYEEEE. The CDR3 has 17 residues. The V and J ends lost 2 bases and 2 bases respectively, with 17 bases between them. The CDR3 sequence: CASSFREGIRTGNTIYF. CDR3 sequence (DNA): TGTGCCAGCAGCTTCCGAGAGGGAATAAGAACTGGAAACACCATATATTTT.

The chain links TRBV19 to TRBJ2-2; 9 bases align to TRBD2. Per germline, CDR1 LNHDA and CDR2 SQIVND (reference sequence). V was pared by 3 bases and J by 5 bases, with 7 bases of the junction left unmatched. The length of the CDR3 is 16 residues. The CDR3 DNA follows: TGTGCCAGTAGTATCTCTTTACTAGCGGGTACCGGGGAGCTGTTTTTT. Its translation is CASSISLLAGTGELFF. Complete variable domain (other parts from reference TRBV19 and TRBJ2-2): DGGITQSPKYLFRKEGQNVTLSCEQNLNHDAMYWYRQDPGQGLRLIYYSQIVNDFQKGDIAEGYSVSREKKESFPLTVTSAQKNPTAFYLCASSISLLAGTGELFFGEGSRLTVL.

The V gene is TRBV29-1, the J gene TRBJ1-1, with D unresolved. CDR1 is SQVTM and CDR2 is ANQGSEA in the germline V gene. V gave up 1 base and J gave up 2 bases, with 11 bases separating them. The CDR3 spans 14 residues. In DNA form, the CDR3 reads TGCAGCGTTGAAGCGTGGGGAATTAACACTGAAGCTTTCTTT. This gives the protein CSVEAWGINTEAFF.

Note on this clone: Other nucleotide sequences from this sample produce the same CDR3. This chain connects TRBV5-1 to TRBJ1-1; D perhaps matches TRBD1 (5 bases). The CDR3 extends over 13 amino acids. Trimming pared 4 bases from V and 1 base from J, leaving 8 bases between. Looked up from germline, CDR1 is SGHRS and CDR2 is YFSETQ. The CDR3 sequence: CASSTGENTEAFF. For the CDR3, the DNA is TGCGCCAGCAGCACGGGGGAGAACACTGAAGCTTTCTTT.

V gene TRBV7-2 combines with J gene TRBJ2-6, with D perhaps TRBD2 (5 bases). Trimming stripped 6 bases from V and 1 base from J, with 10 bases between. CDR1 is SGHTA, CDR2 FQGNSA, per germline. The CDR3 sequence is 15 residues long. CDR3 region: CASSQSGSGANVLTF. Written as DNA, the CDR3 is TGTGCCAGCAGTCAATCGGGGTCTGGGGCCAACGTCCTGACTTTC.

The CDR3 DNA reads as TGTGCCAGCAGCCAAGGTTCCTTGACAGATACGCAGTATTTT. Amino acids: CASSQGSLTDTQYF. The V gene is TRBV14, the J gene TRBJ2-3; no firm D call. The CDR3 covers 14 residues. The V end was cut by 1 base, the J end by 3 bases, with 8 bases between. Looked up from germline, CDR1 is SGHDN and CDR2 is FVKESK.

This rearrangement joins TRBV6-5 to TRBJ1-5, with D perhaps matching TRBD1 (5 bases). V was pared by 6 bases and J by 2 bases, with 14 bases between. Germline lookup yields CDR1 MNHEY and CDR2 SVGAGI. CDR3 size: 15 residues. CDR3 loop: CASSFQGGGNQPQHF. CDR3 nucleotide sequence: TGTGCCAGCAGCTTTCAGGGCGGCGGCAATCAGCCCCAGCATTTT.

The chain carries TRBV30 and TRBJ2-3; D may be TRBD2 (6 bases). V lost 3 bases and J lost 14, with 21 bases in between. Germline CDR1 GTSNPN, CDR2 SVGIG (reference sequence). The CDR3 consists of 13 residues. Written as DNA, the CDR3 is TGTGCCTGGAGACGGGCCGCCCAAGAGCGGGTGTATTTT. This codes for CAWRRAAQERVYF.

Turning to this clone: This same CDR3 is encoded by further DNA sequences in the sample. The chain couples TRBV11-2 to TRBJ2-3; tentatively, D is TRBD2 (6 bases). With 5 bases removed from V and 6 bases from J, the gap between germline ends came to 9 bases. The CDR3 length is 12 residues. Germline loops: CDR1 SGHAT, CDR2 FQNNGV. CDR3 region: CASSPRGDTQYF. Here the CDR3 DNA reads TGTGCCAGCAGCCCACGGGGGGATACGCAGTATTTT.

V gene TRBV11-2 combines with J gene TRBJ2-7; no reliable D call. Germline values: CDR1 SGHAT, CDR2 FQNNGV. The CDR3 totals 14 residues. Trimming shortened V by 5 bases and J by 1 base, and 12 bases separated the two germline ends. The CDR3 region is CASSPVPSSYEQYF. DNA of the CDR3: TGTGCCAGCAGCCCCGTTCCGAGTTCCTACGAGCAGTACTTC.

The J gene is TRBJ1-6, the V gene TRBV28; 7 bases match TRBD1. Germline V gene data show CDR1 as MDHEN and CDR2 as SYDVKM. V shed 5 bases, J shed 0 bases, and the junction held 4 bases outside the gene matches. This CDR3 is built from 16 residues. CDR3 in DNA: TGTGCCAGCAGTATCAACAGGGGCTCCTATAATTCACCCCTCCACTTT. Protein sequence: CASSINRGSYNSPLHF. Based on the CDR3 plus reference TRBV28 and TRBJ1-6, the full variable domain is DVKVTQSSRYLVKRTGEKVFLECVQDMDHENMFWYRQDPGLGLRLIYFSYDVKMKEKGDIPEGYSVSREKKERFSLILESASTNQTSMYLCASSINRGSYNSPLHFGNGTRLTVT.

The V call is TRBV25-1, the J call TRBJ1-3; TRBD1 agrees at 8 bases. There are 14 residues in the CDR3. The J segment lost 7 bases and the V segment lost 5 bases, leaving 7 bases of the junction unmatched. Germline CDR1 and CDR2: MGHDK and SYGVNS. CDR3 sequence reads: CASSPTTGVNTIYF. In DNA, the CDR3 is TGTGCCAGCAGTCCAACGACAGGGGTTAACACCATATATTTT.

This clone appeared a single time. The chain has TRBV27 and TRBJ2-7, with D perhaps matching TRBD2 (6 bases). V gave up 7 bases and J gave up 2 bases, with 15 bases separating them. The CDR3 is made up of 14 amino acids. Germline V lookup: CDR1 MNHEY, CDR2 SMNVEV (reference sequence). The CDR3 sequence: CASISAGKTYEQYF. The CDR3 DNA reads as TGTGCCAGCATCTCCGCGGGAAAGACCTACGAGCAGTACTTC.

The chain employs TRBV6-1 and TRBJ2-1; D not resolved. The CDR3 is 13 amino acids. Trimming left V 7 bases short and J 7 bases short, with 14 bases between. Germline values: CDR1 MNHNS, CDR2 SASEGT. In DNA, the CDR3 is TGTGCCAGCAATTCAATGAACAATAATGAGCAGTTCTTC. Its translation is CASNSMNNNEQFF.

The V call is TRBV7-2, the J call TRBJ1-1; D is uncertain. This CDR3 spans 14 amino acids. V was clipped by 3 bases and J by 1 base, with 9 bases between them. Germline V gene lookup returns CDR1 SGHTA and CDR2 FQGNSA. CDR3 DNA sequence: TGTGCCAGCAGCTTCCTTTGGGGGAACACTGAAGCTTTCTTT. This gives the protein CASSFLWGNTEAFF.

The chain employs TRBV10-2 and TRBJ1-2, with D perhaps TRBD1 (6 bases). This CDR3 is built from 14 residues. Germline V gene sequence: CDR1 WSHSY, CDR2 SAAADI. The germline V and J ends were trimmed by 2 bases and 8 bases, with 15 bases remaining between them. The CDR3 nucleotides read TGCGCCAGCAGTGAGGAAAGGGACACCGCGGGCTACACCTTC. This sequence encodes CASSEERDTAGYTF.

The chain recombines TRBV10-1 with TRBJ2-7; tentative D call: TRBD1 (5 bases). The CDR3 contains 16 residues. Per germline, CDR1 WNHNN and CDR2 SYGVQD (reference sequence). V lost 0 bases, J lost 5 bases, and 17 bases lay in between. In DNA, the CDR3 is TGCGCCAGCAGTGAGTCCCGGCCAGGGTCGGACCACGAGCAGTACTTC. Its protein is CASSESRPGSDHEQYF.

The chain uses TRBV27 and TRBJ2-3, with 15 bases fitting TRBD2. V gave up 4 bases and J gave up 2 bases; unmatched junction bases: 7. Per the germline V gene, CDR1 is MNHEY and CDR2 is SMNVEV (reference sequence). CDR3 size: 18 residues. The chain's CDR3 is CASSSGTSGGRTTDTQYF. CDR3 DNA sequence: TGTGCCAGCAGTTCCGGGACTAGCGGGGGGAGAACCACAGATACGCAGTATTTT.

The rearrangement links TRBV2 to TRBJ1-1; possibly TRBD1 for D (5 bases). There are 13 residues in the CDR3. V lost 10 bases to trimming and J lost 2 bases, with 14 bases between them. Germline V gene data show CDR1 as SNHLY and CDR2 as FYNNEI. The chain's CDR3 is CATSAGTNTEAFF. DNA of the CDR3: TGTGCCACTTCGGCCGGGACTAACACTGAAGCTTTCTTT.

The V and J genes are TRBV18 and TRBJ1-1; TRBD1 matches at 10 bases. V lost 4 bases and J lost 5; bases outside the gene matches: 10. The germline gives CDR1 KGHSH, CDR2 LQKENI. The CDR3 has 16 residues. This chain's CDR3 is CASSQMGQGLRTEAFF. DNA of the CDR3: TGTGCCAGCTCACAGATGGGACAGGGGTTGCGAACTGAAGCTTTCTTT.

This clone was seen only a few times. Different DNA sequences within this sample yield the same CDR3. J is TRBJ1-1 and V is TRBV6-5, with TRBD1 matching over 7 bases. V dropped 2 bases and J dropped 1; count of bases not matched to a gene: 1. This CDR3 contains 14 residues. The germline V gene encodes CDR1 MNHEY and CDR2 SVGAGI. CDR3 nucleotide sequence: TGTGCCAGCAGTTACAGGACAGGGAACACTGAAGCTTTCTTT. It encodes CASSYRTGNTEAFF.

The rearrangement joins TRBV2 to TRBJ2-7; possible D gene TRBD1, 5 bases. The germline gives CDR1 SNHLY, CDR2 FYNNEI. This CDR3 is built from 14 residues. The V end lost 2 bases, the J end lost 0 bases, and 8 bases lay between the germline ends. CDR3 DNA: TGTGCCAGCAGTGAACAGGGTCCCTCCTACGAGCAGTACTTC. Translation: CASSEQGPSYEQYF. Complete variable domain (other parts from reference TRBV2 and TRBJ2-7): EPEVTQTPSHQVTQMGQEVILRCVPISNHLYFYWYRQILGQKVEFLVSFYNNEISEKSEIFDDQFSVERPDGSNFTLKIRSTKLEDSAMYFCASSEQGPSYEQYFGPGTRLTVT.

V and J are TRBV10-3 and TRBJ2-7, with D perhaps matching TRBD1 (6 bases). The V gene lost 4 bases and the J gene lost 2 bases, with 12 bases spanning the gap. CDR1 ENHRY and CDR2 SYGVKD come from the germline V gene. This CDR3 spans 14 amino acids. CDR3 in amino acids: CAISGYRDTYEQYF. CDR3 in DNA: TGTGCCATCAGTGGTTACCGGGACACCTACGAGCAGTACTTC.

V gene TRBV28 combines with J gene TRBJ1-2, with D possibly TRBD1 on 6 matching bases. Trimming took 2 bases from V and 10 from J, leaving 23 bases between them. CDR1 is MDHEN and CDR2 is SYDVKM in the germline V gene. This CDR3 contains 16 residues. CDR3 protein: CASSLPGTGGPSDYTF. In DNA form, the CDR3 reads TGTGCCAGCAGTTTACCAGGGACGGGGGGCCCGTCTGACTACACCTTC.

This clone was found many times. The chain carries TRBV30 and TRBJ1-1, with TRBD1 matching over 9 bases. The CDR3 covers 15 residues. V trimming: 0 bases; J trimming: 4 bases; junction bases outside the gene matches: 6. CDR1 is GTSNPN and CDR2 is SVGIG in the germline V gene (reference sequence). CDR3: CAWSVPGTGTTEAFF. For the CDR3, the DNA is TGTGCCTGGAGTGTACCCGGGACAGGGACCACTGAAGCTTTCTTT.